This paragraph reports one TCR beta chain. The data were obtained in a study of blood T cell repertoires in COVID-19. Study-level background: The United States, Italy and Spain were the sources of the acute and convalescent COVID-19 samples.

In the authors' methods: Nucleated cell counts were estimated from reference gene primer amplification. Method: immunoSEQ multiplex PCR; TCRdb's copy keeps in-frame clones and lacks some. That table is the source of V, J and clone size, and D and trimming were worked out from the DNA. The sample carries approximately 190,000 clones, about 80% recorded once. The CDR3 is 17 residues long. V lost 4 bases, J lost 4 bases, and 11 bases stayed unmatched. Germline values: CDR1 KGHDR, CDR2 SFDVKD. The source material was peripheral blood. The chain uses TRBV24-1 and TRBJ2-3; 9 positions agree with TRBD2. The source of this sequence is a human donor with acute or convalescent COVID-19. The donor label of this sample is uncertain. CDR3 coding DNA: TGTGCCACCAGTGACCCCGGGGGTATAGCGGGAGCAGATACGCAGTATTTT. Its protein product is CATSDPGGIAGADTQYF.